This T cell receptor (beta chain) emerged from a study of T cells in localized non-small cell lung cancer. This CDR3 has 15 residues. The trim removed 4 bases at V and 3 bases at J, leaving 6 bases unmatched. Per germline, CDR1 SGDLS and CDR2 YYNGEE. Some clones are missing from TCRdb's copy, which holds only in-frame ones; the method was immunoSEQ multiplex PCR. The sample shows around 25,000 clones, roughly 90% of them seen only once. This clone was seen a few times. Sequenced material: peripheral blood, taken before any cancer treatment. V and J are TRBV9 and TRBJ2-2; 7 bases fit TRBD1. The sequence came from a woman aged 35 to 70 with stage I lung adenocarcinoma. CDR3 sequence: CASSFGTVDTGELFF. The CDR3 DNA is TGTGCCAGCAGCTTTGGGACAGTAGACACCGGGGAGCTGTTTTTT. The full variable domain, rest sourced from reference TRBV9 and TRBJ2-2, is DSGVTQTPKHLITATGQRVTLRCSPRSGDLSVYWYQQSLDQGLQFLIQYYNGEERAKGNILERFSAQQFPDLHSELNLSSLELGDSALYFCASSFGTVDTGELFFGEGSRLTVL.